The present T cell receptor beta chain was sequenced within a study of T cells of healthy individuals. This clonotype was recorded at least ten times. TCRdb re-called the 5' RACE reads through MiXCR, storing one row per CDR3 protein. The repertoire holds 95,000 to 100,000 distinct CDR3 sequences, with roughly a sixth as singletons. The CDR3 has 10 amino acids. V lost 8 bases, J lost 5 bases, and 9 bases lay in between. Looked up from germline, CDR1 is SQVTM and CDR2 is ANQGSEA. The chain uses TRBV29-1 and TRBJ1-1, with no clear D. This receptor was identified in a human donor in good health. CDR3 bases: TGCAGCACCGGCGGGACTGAAGCTTTCTTT. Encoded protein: CSTGGTEAFF. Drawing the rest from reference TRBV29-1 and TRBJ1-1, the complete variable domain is SAVISQKPSRDICQRGTSLTIQCQVDSQVTMMFWYRQQPGQSLTLIATANQGSEATYESGFVIDKFPISRPNLTFSTLTVSNMSPEDSSIYLCSTGGTEAFFGQGTRLTVV.